This T cell receptor (beta chain) appears in the sequencing data of a study of T-cell reconstitution after alpha-beta-depleted transplantation in children. Overall study results and limits: Recipient T cells and thymic progenitors that survived were the source of the high TCRbeta diversity seen at day 60 in some patients.

This clonotype has ten or more counts. The antigen is unknown. Germline lookup yields CDR1 SGHDT and CDR2 YYEEEE. The CDR3 covers 18 residues. The trim removed 5 bases at V and 2 bases at J, leaving 16 bases unmatched. Unique molecular identifiers were used in preparing the TCRbeta library. Using its own MiXCR run on the PCR reads, TCRdb lists one record per CDR3 protein. In the table there are about 300,000 distinct CDR3 sequences, about a tenth of which are singletons. This clonotype was sampled from a boy less than two years old with acute myeloid leukemia, due to receive a stem cell transplant. Sequencing was performed on PBMCs, taken before TCRalphabeta/CD19-depleted stem cell transplant. This chain connects TRBV5-6 to TRBJ2-3, with 8 bases matching TRBD1. The CDR3, as DNA: TGTGCCAGCAGGGCTGGCCCGGGGACAGGCCTAACCACAGATACGCAGTATTTT. This codes for CASRAGPGTGLTTDTQYF.